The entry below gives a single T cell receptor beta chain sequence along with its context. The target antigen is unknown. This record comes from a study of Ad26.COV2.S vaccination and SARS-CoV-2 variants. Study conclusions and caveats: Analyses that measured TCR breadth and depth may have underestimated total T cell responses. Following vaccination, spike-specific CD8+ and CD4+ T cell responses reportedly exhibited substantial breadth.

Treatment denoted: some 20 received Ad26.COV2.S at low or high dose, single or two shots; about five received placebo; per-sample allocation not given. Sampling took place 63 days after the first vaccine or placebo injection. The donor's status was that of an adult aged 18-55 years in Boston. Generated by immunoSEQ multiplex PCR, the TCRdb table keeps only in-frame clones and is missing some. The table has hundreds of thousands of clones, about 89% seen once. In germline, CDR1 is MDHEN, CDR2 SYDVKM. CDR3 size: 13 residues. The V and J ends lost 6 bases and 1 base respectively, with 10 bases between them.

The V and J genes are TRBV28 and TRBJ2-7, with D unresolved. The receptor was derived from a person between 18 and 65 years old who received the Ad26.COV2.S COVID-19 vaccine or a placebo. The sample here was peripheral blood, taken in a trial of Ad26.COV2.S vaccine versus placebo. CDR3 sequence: CASSPPGSYEQYF. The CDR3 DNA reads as TGTGCCAGCAGCCCCCCCGGGTCCTACGAGCAGTACTTC. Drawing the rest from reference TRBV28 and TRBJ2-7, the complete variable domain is DVKVTQSSRYLVKRTGEKVFLECVQDMDHENMFWYRQDPGLGLRLIYFSYDVKMKEKGDIPEGYSVSREKKERFSLILESASTNQTSMYLCASSPPGSYEQYFGPGTRLTVT.